Listed below are T cell receptor beta chains from one sample, sequenced in a study of shared T cell receptors in the human thymus. Generated by immunoSEQ multiplex PCR, the TCRdb table keeps only in-frame clones and is missing some. Of 600,000 or so clones in the sample, over 75% are singletons; the top ten hold roughly 0.0089%. This same sample was also part of a study on human thymus T cells.

The source material was thymocytes. The receptor set was obtained from a boy in the first two years of life with a congenital heart defect. Both conserved end residues are part of each CDR3. Each record gives: D gene, V gene, J gene, clone size, CDR3 DNA, CDR3 protein. D genes are given only for firm matches. A clone size is listed for some rows: how often the clone was seen (once, few, many), or a class if it is expanded.

d_gene: .
v_gene: TRBV5-6
j_gene: TRBJ1-2
abundance: .
CDR3nt: TGTGCCAGCAGCATTAACAGGTCCGGTGGCTACACCTTC
CDR3aa: CASSINRSGGYTF

d_gene: .
v_gene: TRBV5-1
j_gene: TRBJ2-7
abundance: .
CDR3nt: TGCGCCAGCAGCGTGTCATCCGGGTACGGGCAGTACTTC
CDR3aa: CASSVSSGYGQYF

d_gene: .
v_gene: TRBV5-6
j_gene: TRBJ2-1
abundance: .
CDR3nt: TGTGCCAGCAGCTTGGGCAGGGATATGCGAGACAATGAGCAGTTCTTC
CDR3aa: CASSLGRDMRDNEQFF

d_gene: .
v_gene: TRBV9
j_gene: TRBJ2-7
abundance: .
CDR3nt: TGTGCCAGCAGCCGTAACAGCTACGAGCAGTACTTC
CDR3aa: CASSRNSYEQYF

d_gene: .
v_gene: TRBV7-2
j_gene: TRBJ1-2
abundance: once
CDR3nt: TGTGCCAGCAGCTCCACAGGGTACTATGGCTACACCTTC
CDR3aa: CASSSTGYYGYTF

d_gene: TRBD1
v_gene: TRBV7-2
j_gene: TRBJ2-7
abundance: .
CDR3nt: TGTGCCAGCAGCATACACCATTGGACAGGGCGATACTACGAGCAGTACTTC
CDR3aa: CASSIHHWTGRYYEQYF

d_gene: .
v_gene: TRBV19
j_gene: TRBJ1-3
abundance: .
CDR3nt: TGTGCCAGTTCACCAGGCGTATCTGGAAACACCATATATTTT
CDR3aa: CASSPGVSGNTIYF

d_gene: TRBD1
v_gene: TRBV28
j_gene: TRBJ1-3
abundance: few
CDR3nt: TGTGCCAGCAGTTTAAGTGGGACAGCCTCTGGAAACACCATATATTTT
CDR3aa: CASSLSGTASGNTIYF

d_gene: .
v_gene: TRBV28
j_gene: TRBJ1-1
abundance: .
CDR3nt: TGTGCCAGCAGTTTCCCACCCGACAAGGCCCTGAACACTGAAGCTTTCTTT
CDR3aa: CASSFPPDKALNTEAFF

d_gene: TRBD1
v_gene: TRBV14
j_gene: TRBJ1-1
abundance: .
CDR3nt: TGTGCCAGCAGCCAAGCAGGGGGACCCAGTTTGGACACTGAAGCTTTCTTT
CDR3aa: CASSQAGGPSLDTEAFF

d_gene: .
v_gene: TRBV11-2
j_gene: TRBJ2-3
abundance: .
CDR3nt: TGTGCCAGCAGCTTACCCCCGGATACGCAGTATTTT
CDR3aa: CASSLPPDTQYF

d_gene: TRBD1
v_gene: TRBV27
j_gene: TRBJ1-1
abundance: .
CDR3nt: TGTGCCAGCAAGGGGGCAGTGATGAACACTGAAGCTTTCTTT
CDR3aa: CASKGAVMNTEAFF

d_gene: .
v_gene: TRBV10-2
j_gene: TRBJ1-3
abundance: .
CDR3nt: TGCGCCAGCAGTGAGATTGGTGTCAGGGCCGATGGAAACACCATATATTTT
CDR3aa: CASSEIGVRADGNTIYF

d_gene: TRBD2
v_gene: TRBV19
j_gene: TRBJ2-7
abundance: .
CDR3nt: TGTGCCAGTAGTATGGGTAGCGGGGGTGCCTACGAGCAGTACTTC
CDR3aa: CASSMGSGGAYEQYF

d_gene: .
v_gene: TRBV4-3
j_gene: TRBJ1-1
abundance: .
CDR3nt: TGCGCCAGCAGCCAAGGGGGACACCTGAACACTGAAGCTTTCTTT
CDR3aa: CASSQGGHLNTEAFF

d_gene: TRBD1
v_gene: TRBV30
j_gene: TRBJ2-7
abundance: .
CDR3nt: TGTGCCTGGAATCGGGACAGCAAAACCTCCTACGAGCAGTACTTC
CDR3aa: CAWNRDSKTSYEQYF

d_gene: .
v_gene: TRBV27
j_gene: TRBJ2-7
abundance: few
CDR3nt: TGTGCCAGCAGTTCAAGGACTATCCCCTACGAGCAGTACTTC
CDR3aa: CASSSRTIPYEQYF

d_gene: TRBD1
v_gene: TRBV23-1
j_gene: TRBJ2-6
abundance: once
CDR3nt: TGCGCCAGCAGTCACGGACAGGGCTCTGGGGCCAACGTCCTGACTTTC
CDR3aa: CASSHGQGSGANVLTF

d_gene: TRBD2
v_gene: TRBV7-3
j_gene: TRBJ2-2
abundance: .
CDR3nt: TGTGCCAGCAGCCCCAACCCTAGCGGGGGGGCCGACACCGGGGAGCTGTTTTTT
CDR3aa: CASSPNPSGGADTGELFF

d_gene: .
v_gene: TRBV6-1
j_gene: TRBJ1-5
abundance: .
CDR3nt: TGTGCCAGCAGTGAAGTTGGGAGGAATAGCAATCAGCCCCAGCATTTT
CDR3aa: CASSEVGRNSNQPQHF

d_gene: .
v_gene: TRBV25-1
j_gene: TRBJ1-5
abundance: few
CDR3nt: TGTGCCAGCAGTGAGGAAGGGACACCAAAGAATCAGCCCCAGCATTTT
CDR3aa: CASSEEGTPKNQPQHF

d_gene: TRBD1
v_gene: TRBV18
j_gene: TRBJ1-3
abundance: .
CDR3nt: TGTGCCAGCTCACAGCCGGGACAGGGGAATGCCGAAAACACCATATATTTT
CDR3aa: CASSQPGQGNAENTIYF

d_gene: .
v_gene: TRBV6-6
j_gene: TRBJ2-1
abundance: .
CDR3nt: TGTGCCAGCAGTTTGACTAGTGGGTACAATGAGCAGTTCTTC
CDR3aa: CASSLTSGYNEQFF

d_gene: .
v_gene: TRBV4-3
j_gene: TRBJ1-1
abundance: .
CDR3nt: TGCGCCAGCAGCCAAGATCCAGGGGTGGCTTTCTTT
CDR3aa: CASSQDPGVAFF

d_gene: TRBD1
v_gene: TRBV7-8
j_gene: TRBJ1-1
abundance: .
CDR3nt: TGTGCCAGCAGACAGGGGCCCTTCTCGAACACTGAAGCTTTCTTT
CDR3aa: CASRQGPFSNTEAFF

d_gene: .
v_gene: TRBV29-1
j_gene: TRBJ2-7
abundance: .
CDR3nt: TGCAGCGTTGGGGTGGGAGGTTCCTACGAGCAGTACTTC
CDR3aa: CSVGVGGSYEQYF

d_gene: .
v_gene: TRBV9
j_gene: TRBJ2-1
abundance: .
CDR3nt: TGTGCCAGCAGCGTCGCAGGGATGATCTCCTACAATGAGCAGTTCTTC
CDR3aa: CASSVAGMISYNEQFF

d_gene: TRBD2
v_gene: TRBV14
j_gene: TRBJ2-6
abundance: .
CDR3nt: TGTGCCAGCAGCCAAGCCGGGGGGGTCGACTCTGGGGCCAACGTCCTGACTTTC
CDR3aa: CASSQAGGVDSGANVLTF

d_gene: TRBD1
v_gene: TRBV10-3
j_gene: TRBJ2-7
abundance: .
CDR3nt: TGTGCCATCAGTCACCGGGACAGGACTAAACCTATCTCCTACGAGCAGTACTTC
CDR3aa: CAISHRDRTKPISYEQYF

d_gene: .
v_gene: TRBV5-1
j_gene: TRBJ2-5
abundance: .
CDR3nt: TGCGCCAGCAGCTTGGCAGGGGAGACCCAGTACTTC
CDR3aa: CASSLAGETQYF

d_gene: TRBD1
v_gene: TRBV4-3
j_gene: TRBJ2-2
abundance: .
CDR3nt: TGCGCCAGCAGCCAAGATAACAGGGGGGACACCGGGGAGCTGTTTTTT
CDR3aa: CASSQDNRGDTGELFF

d_gene: .
v_gene: TRBV7-9
j_gene: TRBJ2-7
abundance: .
CDR3nt: TGTGCCAGCAGTTCCCGATCGGGGGAGCAGTACTTC
CDR3aa: CASSSRSGEQYF

d_gene: .
v_gene: TRBV30
j_gene: TRBJ1-1
abundance: .
CDR3nt: TGTGCCTGGAGTGTCTCTGGGCCGGACACTGAAGCTTTCTTT
CDR3aa: CAWSVSGPDTEAFF

d_gene: TRBD1
v_gene: TRBV6-1
j_gene: TRBJ1-6
abundance: .
CDR3nt: TGTGCCAGCAGTGAAGCGCTCGTCATAACTCGGACAGGGGACGATTCACCCCTCCACTTT
CDR3aa: CASSEALVITRTGDDSPLHF

d_gene: TRBD1
v_gene: TRBV5-1
j_gene: TRBJ2-1
abundance: .
CDR3nt: TGCGCCAGCAGGGACAGGCCCCGACTTGGGTACCGGGAGCAGTTCTTC
CDR3aa: CASRDRPRLGYREQFF